Sequencing of this T cell receptor beta chain was carried out in a study of blood T cell repertoires in COVID-19. CDR1 is LGHNA and CDR2 is YSLEER in the germline V gene. The CDR3 has 15 amino acids. The ends lost 3 bases at V and 7 bases at J; junction bases unmatched: 8. Libraries were prepared by immunoSEQ multiplex PCR; TCRdb keeps only in-frame clonotypes and omits some of them. The repertoire holds around 140,000 clones, 80% to 90% seen once, with 10% in the top ten. The genes are TRBV4-3 and TRBJ1-4; 7 nucleotides match TRBD1. The material sequenced was peripheral blood. This clonotype originated in a man aged 60-69 years with active or convalescent COVID-19. The CDR3 region has the DNA TGCGCCAGCAGCCAGGAAGACAGGGTAGTTGAAAAACTGTTTTTT. It translates to CASSQEDRVVEKLFF.